The 20 T cell receptor beta chains reported below all come from one sample, sequenced in a study of T cell repertoires in cytomegalovirus infection. TCRdb independently ran MiXCR on the reads; one entry per CDR3 protein. Of 150,000 to 200,000 distinct CDR3 sequences listed, roughly 20% are singletons. The sequenced sample was PBMCs. Receptors were obtained from a human donor in good health (CMV status not recorded). Some clones in this sample may be carry-over from other donors' samples.

The chain carries TRBV6-2 or TRBV6-3 and TRBJ1-1; the D is unclear. The ends were cut back, 3 bases at V and 1 base at J, with 9 bases in the middle. Germline CDR1 reads MNHEY; CDR2 reads SVGEGT. The CDR3 is 14 residues long. CDR3 residues: CASSYLEGNTEAFF. DNA for the CDR3: TGTGCCAGCAGTTATTTAGAGGGGAACACTGAAGCTTTCTTT.

This clonotype was detected many times. This rearrangement joins TRBV11-3 to TRBJ1-4; 9 nucleotides match TRBD1. V shed 4 bases and J 5 bases; nucleotides not matched to a gene: 5. This CDR3 has 15 amino acids. In germline, CDR1 is SGHNT, CDR2 YENEEA. CDR3 sequence reads: CASSSGGTGNEKLFF. CDR3 bases: TGTGCCAGCAGCTCTGGCGGGACAGGGAATGAAAAACTGTTTTTT.

V usage is TRBV28 and J usage is TRBJ2-5; 9 positions agree with TRBD1. The CDR3 runs to 15 residues. Germline loops: CDR1 MDHEN, CDR2 SYDVKM. After removal of 4 bases from V and 3 bases from J, the junction contained 6 bases not matched to a gene. CDR3 residues: CASSSYRDREETQYF. DNA for the CDR3: TGTGCCAGCAGTTCTTACCGGGACAGGGAAGAGACCCAGTACTTC. Full variable domain (rest looked up from reference TRBV28 and TRBJ2-5): DVKVTQSSRYLVKRTGEKVFLECVQDMDHENMFWYRQDPGLGLRLIYFSYDVKMKEKGDIPEGYSVSREKKERFSLILESASTNQTSMYLCASSSYRDREETQYFGPGTRLLVL.

Details on this clonotype: A read error may account for a junction end that differs from germline. This CDR3 reads CASGLLAGDEHFF. The CDR3 coding sequence is TGTGCCAGCGGACTGCTGGCGGGGGATGAGCATTTCTTC. The V gene is TRBV6-5, the J gene TRBJ2-1; the match to TRBD2 covers 7 bases. Germline V gene sequence: CDR1 MNHEY, CDR2 SVGAGI. The CDR3 is made up of 13 amino acids.

The chain has TRBV7-2 and TRBJ2-7, with TRBD2 matching 11 bases. With V trimmed by 4 bases and J by 1 base, 6 bases remained unmatched. CDR3 size: 16 residues. Per germline, CDR1 SGHTA and CDR2 FQGNSA. The CDR3 spells CASSSRLAGLSYEQYF. CDR3 nucleotide sequence: TGTGCCAGCAGCTCCAGACTAGCGGGGCTTTCCTACGAGCAGTACTTC.

This clonotype was detected once. The CDR3 loop reads CASSLEGRRGTEAFF. Here the CDR3 DNA reads TGTGCCAGCAGCTTAGAAGGCAGGAGGGGCACTGAAGCTTTCTTT. The J gene is TRBJ1-1, the V gene TRBV11-3; weak D call: TRBD1 (5 bases). Per germline, CDR1 SGHNT and CDR2 YENEEA. This CDR3 is 15 amino acids long. Trimming left V 0 bases short and J 4 bases short, with 12 bases between.

This clonotype was seen repeatedly, ten times or more. This chain uses TRBV7-9 with TRBJ2-3, with 7 nucleotides matching TRBD1. This CDR3 spans 16 amino acids. The germline V gene has CDR1 SEHNR and CDR2 FQNEAQ (reference sequence). V shed 5 bases, J shed 1 base, and the junction held 9 bases outside the gene matches. CDR3 DNA sequence: TGTGCCAGCAGCCCGATCCGACAGGGTGGCACAGATACGCAGTATTTT. Translating gives CASSPIRQGGTDTQYF.

V and J are TRBV6-1 and TRBJ1-2, with D possibly being TRBD1 (6 bases). With 6 bases removed from V and 7 bases from J, the gap between germline ends came to 15 bases. CDR1 MNHNS and CDR2 SASEGT come from the germline V gene. The CDR3 has 13 amino acids. The CDR3 sequence: CASRETGKGGYTF. The CDR3 region has the DNA TGTGCCAGCAGGGAAACAGGGAAAGGTGGCTACACCTTC.

This clonotype was observed a few times. This chain links TRBV19 with TRBJ2-3; D might be TRBD2 (5 bases). The CDR3 totals 15 residues. Germline V gene data show CDR1 as LNHDA and CDR2 as SQIVND (reference sequence). Trimming shortened V by 2 bases and J by 5 bases, and 14 bases separated the two germline ends. The CDR3 is CASSILRPGGDTQYF. CDR3 coding DNA: TGTGCCAGTAGTATACTCAGGCCCGGAGGAGATACGCAGTATTTT. Filled out from reference TRBV19 and TRBJ2-3, the complete variable domain reads DGGITQSPKYLFRKEGQNVTLSCEQNLNHDAMYWYRQDPGQGLRLIYYSQIVNDFQKGDIAEGYSVSREKKESFPLTVTSAQKNPTAFYLCASSILRPGGDTQYFGPGTRLTVL.

The V gene is TRBV11-3, the J gene TRBJ2-3, with TRBD2 matching 9 bases. With 5 bases clipped from V and 5 bases from J, the junction kept 11 bases outside the gene matches. Germline V gives CDR1 SGHNT, CDR2 YENEEA. This CDR3 is 16 amino acids long. The CDR3 reads CASSPFQASGEDTQYF. The CDR3 nucleotides are TGTGCCAGCAGCCCCTTTCAGGCTAGCGGGGAAGATACGCAGTATTTT.

This clonotype showed up many times. V and J are TRBV7-2 and TRBJ2-7, with D maybe TRBD2 (5 bases). The V and J ends lost 0 bases and 5 bases respectively, with 14 bases between them. The CDR3 loop spans 15 amino acids. CDR1 is SGHTA, CDR2 FQGNSA, per germline. CDR3 in amino acids: CASSLAPGLGHEQYF. The CDR3 DNA reads TGTGCCAGCAGCTTAGCCCCGGGGTTAGGGCACGAGCAGTACTTC.

This clonotype has at least ten counts. The chain links TRBV6-1 to TRBJ2-7; D uncertain. Trimming took 0 bases from V and 4 from J, leaving 10 bases between them. This CDR3 has 14 amino acids. The germline gives CDR1 MNHNS, CDR2 SASEGT. The CDR3 DNA sequence: TGTGCCAGCAGTGAAGCGCATGGAAGGTACGAGCAGTACTTC. Translated: CASSEAHGRYEQYF.

On this clonotype itself: With a much larger clone just one base away, this may be a read error. This chain links TRBV7-8 with TRBJ2-5; TRBD2 aligns across 7 bases. Germline CDR1 and CDR2: SGHVS and FQNEAQ. The length of the CDR3 is 16 residues. The CDR3: CANSLVGGGAKETQYF. The CDR3 DNA sequence: TGTGCCAACAGCTTGGTCGGCGGGGGAGCCAAAGAGACCCAGTACTTC.

The V and J genes are TRBV28 and TRBJ1-6; TRBD1 matches at 8 bases. The CDR3 covers 14 residues. V was pared by 7 bases and J by 7 bases, with 6 bases of the junction left unmatched. The germline CDR1 and CDR2 sequences are MDHEN and SYDVKM. The CDR3 protein is CASNQDRDNSPLHF. CDR3 nucleotides: TGTGCCAGCAACCAGGACAGGGACAATTCACCCCTCCACTTT.

This clonotype occurred many times. This chain uses TRBV7-2 with TRBJ2-1; maybe TRBD1 (7 bases). CDR3 length: 15 residues. The germline V gene encodes CDR1 SGHTA and CDR2 FQGNSA. Trimming shortened V by 1 base and J by 5 bases, and 12 bases separated the two germline ends. The CDR3 DNA reads TGTGCCAGCAGCTTAGACAGGGGAGGCCACAATGAGCAGTTCTTC. It translates to CASSLDRGGHNEQFF.

This clonotype was seen at least ten times. This chain links TRBV7-8 with TRBJ2-7; the match to TRBD1 covers 7 bases. Germline CDR1 and CDR2: SGHVS and FQNEAQ. This CDR3 is built from 13 residues. V was clipped by 6 bases and J by 3 bases; unmatched bases: 5. The CDR3 DNA is TGTGCCAGCAGTAACAGGGGAATCTACGAGCAGTACTTC. Its translation is CASSNRGIYEQYF.

This clonotype was observed at least ten times. The J gene is TRBJ1-2, the V gene TRBV7-2, with TRBD1 matching 8 bases. The V gene end was trimmed by 2 bases and the J gene end by 7 bases; junction bases not matched to a gene: 3. Germline loops: CDR1 SGHTA, CDR2 FQGNSA. The CDR3 loop spans 13 amino acids. Here the CDR3 DNA reads TGTGCCAGCAGCTTACGGCAGGGGGCTGGCTACACCTTC. Protein: CASSLRQGAGYTF.

The V call is TRBV28, the J call TRBJ1-1; a possible D gene is TRBD1 (6 bases). The CDR3 extends over 14 amino acids. V lost 5 bases and J 4 bases, leaving 14 bases between the germline ends. The V gene's germline CDR1 is MDHEN and CDR2 SYDVKM. The CDR3 reads CASSPPGGGTEAFF. The DNA for the CDR3 is TGTGCCAGCAGTCCCCCCGGGGGCGGCACTGAAGCTTTCTTT.

The chain is built from TRBV15 and TRBJ2-7; D gene uncertain. Germline V gives CDR1 LNHNV, CDR2 YYDKDF (reference sequence). The CDR3 totals 16 residues. V was trimmed by 0 bases and J by 4 bases, leaving 16 bases between them. CDR3 in DNA: TGTGCCACCAGCAGAGATAAAACAGCGTCCCCATACGAGCAGTACTTC. Protein sequence: CATSRDKTASPYEQYF.

The table lists this clonotype with a few counts. The chain combines TRBV5-6 with TRBJ1-2; no definite D call. Trimming cost V 0 bases and J 4 bases, with 13 bases left between them. The CDR3 runs 15 residues. Germline CDR1 and CDR2: SGHDT and YYEEEE. The CDR3 sequence: CASSLGSRQSYGYTF. CDR3 nucleotides: TGTGCCAGCAGCTTGGGTTCACGGCAAAGCTATGGCTACACCTTC.